What follows are 24 T cell receptor beta chains derived from one specimen sequenced in a study of cytomegalovirus exposure and HLA in healthy donors. PCR was performed using 60 Vbeta and 13 Jbeta primers. Only in-frame clones appear in the TCRdb table, and some are missing; sequencing was by immunoSEQ multiplex PCR. The sample shows tens of thousands of clones, about four fifths of them seen only once. The sequencing sample was made of PBMCs. The receptors stem from a man in his thirties or forties in good health and CMV-seronegative.

The CDR3 region has the DNA TGTGCCAGCAGTGAAGGGGAGAACTATGGCTACACCTTC. Its protein is CASSEGENYGYTF. The chain uses TRBV6-1 and TRBJ1-2; no clear D gene. The CDR3 runs 13 residues. CDR1 and CDR2 (germline): MNHNS, SASEGT. V was cut by 1 base and J by 2 bases, with 5 bases left in between.

V and J are TRBV19 and TRBJ1-2; 10 nucleotides match TRBD1. Trimming removed 6 bases from V and 6 bases from J; junction bases left unmatched: 4. The CDR3 spans 13 residues. The germline V gene encodes CDR1 LNHDA and CDR2 SQIVND (reference sequence). In DNA form, the CDR3 reads TGTGCCAGTAGGAGGGGACAGGGGAATGGCTACACCTTC. This translates into CASRRGQGNGYTF.

The V call is TRBV9, the J call TRBJ2-3; 7 bases are shared with TRBD1. The CDR3 covers 15 residues. Germline CDR1 and CDR2: SGDLS and YYNGEE. V lost 3 bases, J lost 6 bases, and 10 bases stayed unmatched. Written as DNA, the CDR3 is TGTGCCAGCAGCGCCTCGACAGGGAAATCGGATACGCAGTATTTT. As protein: CASSASTGKSDTQYF.

This clone was observed a handful of times. This chain uses TRBV6-1 with TRBJ2-5; 7 bases line up with TRBD1. Germline CDR1 and CDR2: MNHNS and SASEGT. This CDR3 comprises 16 residues. The V gene end was trimmed by 4 bases and the J gene end by 1 base; junction bases not matched to a gene: 9. CDR3 region: CASSVAWTGIQETQYF. In DNA form, the CDR3 reads TGTGCCAGCAGTGTCGCATGGACAGGTATCCAAGAGACCCAGTACTTC.

The J gene is TRBJ1-2, the V gene TRBV19; maybe TRBD1 (5 bases). V was trimmed by 5 bases and J by 3 bases, leaving 13 bases between them. CDR1 and CDR2 (germline): LNHDA, SQIVND (reference sequence). This CDR3 has 14 amino acids. This CDR3 reads CASSSYLGDYGYTF. CDR3 DNA sequence: TGTGCCAGTAGTTCCTACCTAGGGGACTATGGCTACACCTTC.

The V and J genes are TRBV6-5 and TRBJ1-5, with 7 bases that match TRBD1. In germline, CDR1 is MNHEY, CDR2 SVGAGI. Trimming at V came to 5 bases and at J to 9 bases, leaving 4 bases not matched to a gene. The CDR3 runs to 12 residues. The CDR3 coding sequence is TGTGCCAGCAGTCGCCAGGGGGGGCCCCAGCATTTT. Its translation is CASSRQGGPQHF.

The CDR3 is CASSSQSNTEAFF. CDR3 DNA: TGCGCCAGCAGCTCTCAGTCGAACACTGAAGCTTTCTTT. V and J are TRBV5-1 and TRBJ1-1; D is undetermined. Germline loops: CDR1 SGHRS, CDR2 YFSETQ. There are 13 residues in the CDR3. The V and J ends lost 3 bases and 1 base respectively, with 7 bases between them. Drawing the rest from reference TRBV5-1 and TRBJ1-1, the complete variable domain is KAGVTQTPRYLIKTRGQQVTLSCSPISGHRSVSWYQQTPGQGLQFLFEYFSETQRNKGNFPGRFSGRQFSNSRSEMNVSTLELGDSALYLCASSSQSNTEAFFGQGTRLTVV.

Only one count was recorded for this clone. This chain uses TRBV30 with TRBJ1-5; TRBD1 might be the D (6 bases). The CDR3 contains 14 residues. CDR1 and CDR2 (germline): GTSNPN, SVGIG (reference sequence). Trimming pared 4 bases from V and 4 bases from J, leaving 14 bases between. CDR3 in DNA: TGTGCCTGGACCGACCAGGGGTCTAATCAGCCCCAGCATTTT. Translation: CAWTDQGSNQPQHF.

The chain uses TRBV7-2 and TRBJ2-5; D not resolved. V shed 1 base and J shed 4 bases, with 13 bases lying between them. Germline V CDR1 and CDR2: SGHTA, FQGNSA. CDR3 size: 15 residues. Here the CDR3 reads CASSLEWAAPETQYF. DNA of the CDR3: TGTGCCAGCAGCTTAGAATGGGCTGCCCCAGAGACCCAGTACTTC.

This chain uses TRBV19 with TRBJ2-7; TRBD1 aligns across 8 bases. The CDR3 sequence is 16 residues long. Germline CDR1 LNHDA, CDR2 SQIVND (reference sequence). V trimming: 3 bases; J trimming: 0 bases; junction bases outside the gene matches: 7. CDR3 nucleotide sequence: TGTGCCAGTAGTATTAAGCAGGGGGCAAGCTCCTACGAGCAGTACTTC. Encoded protein: CASSIKQGASSYEQYF. Full variable domain (rest looked up from reference TRBV19 and TRBJ2-7): DGGITQSPKYLFRKEGQNVTLSCEQNLNHDAMYWYRQDPGQGLRLIYYSQIVNDFQKGDIAEGYSVSREKKESFPLTVTSAQKNPTAFYLCASSIKQGASSYEQYFGPGTRLTVT.

This clone was counted a few times. The chain links TRBV10-3 to TRBJ2-7; TRBD2 might be the D (7 bases). Germline loops: CDR1 ENHRY, CDR2 SYGVKD. Trimming took off 2 bases at V and 2 bases at J, with 19 bases between the two ends. This CDR3 is 17 amino acids long. CDR3 residues: CAISERGGHLGTYEQYF. DNA of the CDR3: TGTGCCATCAGTGAGAGGGGGGGACACCTGGGGACCTACGAGCAGTACTTC.

This clone appeared a single time. V and J are TRBV5-4 and TRBJ1-1; 11 nucleotides agree with TRBD1. CDR3 length: 15 residues. Germline values: CDR1 SGHNT, CDR2 YYREEE (reference sequence). V was pared by 4 bases and J by 3 bases, with 5 bases of the junction left unmatched. The CDR3 loop reads CASSARTGGDTEAFF. As DNA, the CDR3 is TGTGCCAGCAGCGCGCGGACAGGGGGCGACACTGAAGCTTTCTTT.

The CDR3 bases are TGTGCCAGCAGCGTCGGGGTTATTAGCACCTACGAGCAGTACTTC. Amino acids: CASSVGVISTYEQYF. The chain links TRBV9 to TRBJ2-7; weak D call: TRBD2 (5 bases). The CDR3 spans 15 residues. V gave up 2 bases and J gave up 2 bases, with 14 bases separating them. The germline V gene encodes CDR1 SGDLS and CDR2 YYNGEE.

V is TRBV29-1 and J is TRBJ1-3; TRBD1 matches 7 bases. This CDR3 contains 14 residues. V lost 7 bases and J lost 0; bases outside the gene matches: 6. Per germline, CDR1 SQVTM and CDR2 ANQGSEA. The CDR3 sequence: CSGWTGNSGNTIYF. CDR3 coding DNA: TGCAGCGGGTGGACAGGAAACTCTGGAAACACCATATATTTT. The full variable domain, with the rest looked up from reference TRBV29-1 and TRBJ1-3, is SAVISQKPSRDICQRGTSLTIQCQVDSQVTMMFWYRQQPGQSLTLIATANQGSEATYESGFVIDKFPISRPNLTFSTLTVSNMSPEDSSIYLCSGWTGNSGNTIYFGEGSWLTVV.

This clone was picked up many times. The chain is built from TRBV7-9 and TRBJ2-3, with 8 positions matching TRBD1. With V trimmed by 8 bases and J by 3 bases, 7 bases remained unmatched. This CDR3 is built from 14 residues. From germline, CDR1 is SEHNR and CDR2 FQNEAQ (reference sequence). In DNA form, the CDR3 reads TGTGCCAGCGGACAGGGTGTAGCGACAGATACGCAGTATTTT. Residues: CASGQGVATDTQYF.

V gene TRBV15 combines with J gene TRBJ2-7; D ambiguous. This CDR3 contains 15 residues. V lost 0 bases to trimming and J lost 0 bases, with 9 bases between them. Per germline, CDR1 LNHNV and CDR2 YYDKDF (reference sequence). CDR3 residues: CATSRDRGVSYEQYF. The CDR3 nucleotides are TGTGCCACCAGCAGAGATAGAGGAGTCTCCTACGAGCAGTACTTC.

V gene TRBV27 combines with J gene TRBJ2-7; TRBD1 might be the D (5 bases). CDR3 length: 13 amino acids. From germline, CDR1 is MNHEY and CDR2 SMNVEV (reference sequence). The V end was cut by 5 bases, the J end by 7 bases, with 15 bases between. CDR3 sequence reads: CASSPEQVEEQYF. The CDR3 DNA is TGTGCCAGCAGTCCCGAACAGGTAGAGGAGCAGTACTTC.

The V gene is TRBV27, the J gene TRBJ2-1, with D tentatively TRBD2 (6 bases). V dropped 6 bases and J dropped 0 bases, with 12 bases sitting between them. The CDR3 is 15 amino acids. CDR1 and CDR2 from the germline V gene are MNHEY and SMNVEV (reference sequence). CDR3 nucleotides: TGTGCCAGCAGACCTCTCGGGAGCTCCTACAATGAGCAGTTCTTC. This gives the protein CASRPLGSSYNEQFF.

This clone showed up just a few times. The chain joins TRBV15 to TRBJ1-6; D unresolved. Germline V gene data show CDR1 as LNHNV and CDR2 as YYDKDF (reference sequence). The CDR3 consists of 17 residues. V lost 1 base to trimming and J lost 3 bases, with 13 bases between them. For the CDR3, the DNA is TGTGCCACCAGCAGAGTGCGGGGTTTGAACTATAATTCACCCCTCCACTTT. As protein: CATSRVRGLNYNSPLHF. Together with reference TRBV15 and TRBJ1-6, the CDR3 gives the full variable domain: DAMVIQNPRYQVTQFGKPVTLSCSQTLNHNVMYWYQQKSSQAPKLLFHYYDKDFNNEADTPDNFQSRRPNTSFCFLDIRSPGLGDTAMYLCATSRVRGLNYNSPLHFGNGTRLTVT.

The chain employs TRBV19 and TRBJ1-1; perhaps TRBD1 as D (6 bases). Germline lookup yields CDR1 LNHDA and CDR2 SQIVND (reference sequence). The ends were cut back, 1 base at V and 1 base at J, with 13 bases in the middle. This CDR3 has 16 amino acids. The CDR3 region is CASSIGAGTTNTEAFF. CDR3 nucleotide sequence: TGTGCCAGTAGTATAGGTGCCGGGACAACGAACACTGAAGCTTTCTTT.

The V gene is TRBV9, the J gene TRBJ1-2; 8 bases line up with TRBD1. This CDR3 is 13 amino acids long. V shed 3 bases and J 8 bases; nucleotides not matched to a gene: 6. Germline V gene data show CDR1 as SGDLS and CDR2 as YYNGEE. CDR3 DNA sequence: TGTGCCAGCAGCGCCCGGACAGGGATCGGCTACACCTTC. Amino acid sequence: CASSARTGIGYTF.

This clone was observed a few times. The V and J genes are TRBV27 and TRBJ2-3, with TRBD1 identical over 12 bases. The CDR3 totals 16 residues. V was clipped by 6 bases and J by 3 bases; unmatched bases: 7. Germline V CDR1 and CDR2: MNHEY, SMNVEV (reference sequence). Here the CDR3 reads CASSLPGQGATDTQYF. CDR3 nucleotide sequence: TGTGCCAGCAGCCTTCCGGGACAGGGGGCTACAGATACGCAGTATTTT.

The chain links TRBV27 to TRBJ1-1, with TRBD1 matching over 8 bases. V was clipped by 7 bases and J by 6 bases; unmatched bases: 4. Germline loops: CDR1 MNHEY, CDR2 SMNVEV (reference sequence). The CDR3 is made up of 12 amino acids. CDR3 DNA sequence: TGTGCCAGCAATCCAGGGGGCCCTGAAGCTTTCTTT. Its protein product is CASNPGGPEAFF.

The J gene is TRBJ2-5, the V gene TRBV28, with D unclear. Germline V gene sequence: CDR1 MDHEN, CDR2 SYDVKM. V was cut by 2 bases and J by 7 bases, with 11 bases left in between. This CDR3 has 13 residues. CDR3 residues: CASSLSAVGTQYF. The CDR3 DNA reads TGTGCCAGCAGTTTAAGCGCGGTGGGGACCCAGTACTTC. Supplemented by reference TRBV28 and TRBJ2-5, the full variable domain reads DVKVTQSSRYLVKRTGEKVFLECVQDMDHENMFWYRQDPGLGLRLIYFSYDVKMKEKGDIPEGYSVSREKKERFSLILESASTNQTSMYLCASSLSAVGTQYFGPGTRLLVL.